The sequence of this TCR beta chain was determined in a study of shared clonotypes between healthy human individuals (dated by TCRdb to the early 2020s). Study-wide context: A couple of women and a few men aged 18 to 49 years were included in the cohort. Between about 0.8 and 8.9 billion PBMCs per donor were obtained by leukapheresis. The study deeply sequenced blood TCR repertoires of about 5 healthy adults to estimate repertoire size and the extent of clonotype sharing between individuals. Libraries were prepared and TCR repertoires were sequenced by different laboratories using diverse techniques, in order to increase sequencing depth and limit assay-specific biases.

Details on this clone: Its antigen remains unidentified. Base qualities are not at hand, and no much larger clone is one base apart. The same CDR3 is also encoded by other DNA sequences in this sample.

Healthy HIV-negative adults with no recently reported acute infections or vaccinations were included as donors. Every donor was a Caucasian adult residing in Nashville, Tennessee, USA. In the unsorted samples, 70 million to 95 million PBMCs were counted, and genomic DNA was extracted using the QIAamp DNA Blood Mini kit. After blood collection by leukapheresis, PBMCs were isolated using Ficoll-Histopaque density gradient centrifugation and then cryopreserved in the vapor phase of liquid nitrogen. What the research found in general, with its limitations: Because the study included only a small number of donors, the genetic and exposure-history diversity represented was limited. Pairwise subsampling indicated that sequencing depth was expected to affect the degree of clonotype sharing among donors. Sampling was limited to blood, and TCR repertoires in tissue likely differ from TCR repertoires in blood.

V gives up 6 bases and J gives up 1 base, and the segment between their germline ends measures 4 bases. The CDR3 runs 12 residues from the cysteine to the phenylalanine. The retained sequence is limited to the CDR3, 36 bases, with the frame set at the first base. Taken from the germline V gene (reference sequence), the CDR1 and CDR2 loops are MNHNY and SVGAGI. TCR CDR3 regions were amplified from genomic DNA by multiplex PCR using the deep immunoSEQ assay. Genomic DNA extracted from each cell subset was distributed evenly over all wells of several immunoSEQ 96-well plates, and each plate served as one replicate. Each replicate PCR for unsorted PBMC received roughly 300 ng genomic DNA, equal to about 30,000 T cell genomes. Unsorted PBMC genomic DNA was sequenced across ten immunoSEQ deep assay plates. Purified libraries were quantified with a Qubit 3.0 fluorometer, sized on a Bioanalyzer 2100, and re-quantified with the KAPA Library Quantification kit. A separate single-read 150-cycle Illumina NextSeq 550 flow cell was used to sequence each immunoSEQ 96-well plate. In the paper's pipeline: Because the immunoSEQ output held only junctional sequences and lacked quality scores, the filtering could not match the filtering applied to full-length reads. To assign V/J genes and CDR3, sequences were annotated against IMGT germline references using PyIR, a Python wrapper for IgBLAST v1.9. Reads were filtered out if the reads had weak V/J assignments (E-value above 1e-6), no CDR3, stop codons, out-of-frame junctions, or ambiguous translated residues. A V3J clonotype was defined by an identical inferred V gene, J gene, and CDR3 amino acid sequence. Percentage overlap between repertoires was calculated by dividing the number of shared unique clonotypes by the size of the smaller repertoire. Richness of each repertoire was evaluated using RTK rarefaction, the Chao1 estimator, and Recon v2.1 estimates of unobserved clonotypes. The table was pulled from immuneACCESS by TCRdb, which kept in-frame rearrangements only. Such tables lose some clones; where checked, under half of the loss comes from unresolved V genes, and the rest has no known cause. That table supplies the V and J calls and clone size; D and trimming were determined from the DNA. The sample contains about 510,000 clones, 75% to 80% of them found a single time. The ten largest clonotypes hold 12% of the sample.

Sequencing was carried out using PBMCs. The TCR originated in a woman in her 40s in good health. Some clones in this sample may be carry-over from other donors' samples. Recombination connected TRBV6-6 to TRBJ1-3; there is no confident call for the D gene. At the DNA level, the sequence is TGTGCCAGCAGGACATCTGGAAACACCATATATTTT. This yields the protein CASRTSGNTIYF.